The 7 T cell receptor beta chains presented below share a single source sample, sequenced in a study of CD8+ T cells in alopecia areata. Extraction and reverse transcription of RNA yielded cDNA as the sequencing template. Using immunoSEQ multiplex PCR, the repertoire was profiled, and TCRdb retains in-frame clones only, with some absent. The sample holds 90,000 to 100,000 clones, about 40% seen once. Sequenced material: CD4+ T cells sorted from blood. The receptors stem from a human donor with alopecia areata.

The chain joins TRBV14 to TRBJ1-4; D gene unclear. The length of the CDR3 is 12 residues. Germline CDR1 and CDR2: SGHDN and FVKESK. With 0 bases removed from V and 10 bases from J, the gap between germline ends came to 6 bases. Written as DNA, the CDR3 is TGTGCCAGCAGCCAAGAAGCTGGAAAACTGTTTTTT. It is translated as CASSQEAGKLFF.

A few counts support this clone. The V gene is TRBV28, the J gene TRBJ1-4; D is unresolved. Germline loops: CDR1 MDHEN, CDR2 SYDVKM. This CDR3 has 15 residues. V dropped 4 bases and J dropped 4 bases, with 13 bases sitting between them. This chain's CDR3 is CASSSLRTDNEKLFF. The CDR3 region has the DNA TGTGCCAGCAGTTCATTGAGGACCGATAATGAAAAACTGTTTTTT.

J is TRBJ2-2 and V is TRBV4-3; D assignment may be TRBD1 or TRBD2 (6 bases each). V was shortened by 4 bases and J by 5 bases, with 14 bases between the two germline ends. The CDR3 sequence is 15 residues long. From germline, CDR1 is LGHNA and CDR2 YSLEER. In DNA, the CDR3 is TGCGCCAGCAGCCGGAGGGACAATCTTACCGGGGAGCTGTTTTTT. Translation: CASSRRDNLTGELFF.

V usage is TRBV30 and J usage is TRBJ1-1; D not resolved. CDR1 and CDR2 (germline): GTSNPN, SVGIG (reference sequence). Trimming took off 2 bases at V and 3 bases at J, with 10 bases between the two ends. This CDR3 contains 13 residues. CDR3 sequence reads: CAWSPDADTEAFF. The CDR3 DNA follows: TGTGCCTGGAGTCCGGACGCGGACACTGAAGCTTTCTTT.

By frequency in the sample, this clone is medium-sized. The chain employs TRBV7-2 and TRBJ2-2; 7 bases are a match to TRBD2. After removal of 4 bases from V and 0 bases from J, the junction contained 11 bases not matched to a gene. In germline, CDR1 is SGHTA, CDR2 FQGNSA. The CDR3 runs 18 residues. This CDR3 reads CASSSFLLRGANTGELFF. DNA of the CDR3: TGTGCCAGCAGCTCCTTCCTCCTCCGGGGGGCGAACACCGGGGAGCTGTTTTTT.

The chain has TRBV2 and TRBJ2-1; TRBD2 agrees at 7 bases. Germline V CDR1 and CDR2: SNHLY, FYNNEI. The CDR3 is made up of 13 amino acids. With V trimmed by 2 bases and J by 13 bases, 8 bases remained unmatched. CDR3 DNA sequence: TGTGCCAGCAGTGAATCCGGGACTACCGAACAGTTCTTC. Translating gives CASSESGTTEQFF. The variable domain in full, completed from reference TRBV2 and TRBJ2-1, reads EPEVTQTPSHQVTQMGQEVILRCVPISNHLYFYWYRQILGQKVEFLVSFYNNEISEKSEIFDDQFSVERPDGSNFTLKIRSTKLEDSAMYFCASSESGTTEQFFGPGTRLTVL.

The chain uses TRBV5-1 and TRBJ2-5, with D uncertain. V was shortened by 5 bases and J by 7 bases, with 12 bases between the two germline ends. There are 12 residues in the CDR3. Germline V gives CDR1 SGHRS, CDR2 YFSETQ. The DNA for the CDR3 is TGCGCCAGCAGGTTCCAGACTGCGACCCAGTACTTC. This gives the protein CASRFQTATQYF.